These 8 T cell receptor beta chains came from one sample sequenced in a study of cytomegalovirus exposure and HLA in healthy donors. This PCR relied on a set of 60 Vbeta primers and 13 Jbeta primers. Measured with immunoSEQ multiplex PCR; TCRdb has only the in-frame clones, and not every one. Here the sample spans a few hundred thousand clones, about 80% being singletons. The sample consisted of PBMCs. The receptors shown here come from a girl aged 2-10 years in good health and CMV-seronegative.

The rearrangement uses TRBV11-2 and TRBJ2-3, with TRBD2 matching 7 bases. After removal of 5 bases from V and 2 bases from J, the junction contained 10 bases not matched to a gene. Germline loops: CDR1 SGHAT, CDR2 FQNNGV. This CDR3 region has 16 residues. The CDR3 DNA reads TGTGCCAGCAGCCCTATGGGGGAGGGGATCACAGATACGCAGTATTTT. As protein: CASSPMGEGITDTQYF. Based on the CDR3 plus reference TRBV11-2 and TRBJ2-3, the full variable domain is EAGVAQSPRYKIIEKRQSVAFWCNPISGHATLYWYQQILGQGPKLLIQFQNNGVVDDSQLPKDRFSAERLKGVDSTLKIQPAKLEDSAVYLCASSPMGEGITDTQYFGPGTRLTVL.

J is TRBJ1-6 and V is TRBV4-2, with 8 nucleotides matching TRBD1. V shed 3 bases and J 7 bases; nucleotides not matched to a gene: 5. The germline gives CDR1 LGHNA, CDR2 YNFKEQ. There are 15 residues in the CDR3. Here the CDR3 DNA reads TGTGCCAGCAGCCAGAGCGGACAGGGAAATTCACCCCTCCACTTT. Its translation: CASSQSGQGNSPLHF.

This clone was counted a few times. The chain recombines TRBV6-1 with TRBJ1-2; D is unresolved. The V gene lost 5 bases and the J gene lost 4 bases, with 8 bases spanning the gap. Germline CDR1 and CDR2: MNHNS and SASEGT. The CDR3 covers 12 residues. The CDR3 DNA follows: TGTGCCAGCAGTTTGGGAGTCTATGGCTACACCTTC. The encoded protein is CASSLGVYGYTF.

V usage is TRBV19 and J usage is TRBJ2-3; 14 nucleotides align to TRBD2. V was clipped by 3 bases and J by 5 bases; unmatched bases: 4. Germline CDR1 is LNHDA and CDR2 is SQIVND (reference sequence). This CDR3 comprises 16 residues. CDR3 nucleotide sequence: TGTGCCAGTAGTATCGGGACTAGCGGGAGTAGAGATACGCAGTATTTT. Translated, it gives CASSIGTSGSRDTQYF.

The chain joins TRBV5-6 to TRBJ2-3, with TRBD2 matching 7 bases. Germline values: CDR1 SGHDT, CDR2 YYEEEE. The V gene end was trimmed by 4 bases and the J gene end by 4 bases; junction bases not matched to a gene: 12. The CDR3 contains 16 residues. The CDR3 DNA is TGTGCCAGCAGCCCAAGACTAGCTGGGTCGCCAGATACGCAGTATTTT. It translates to CASSPRLAGSPDTQYF.

Turning to this clone: Other DNA sequences in this sample translate to the same CDR3. The chain uses TRBV20-1 and TRBJ2-7; D is perhaps TRBD1 (5 bases). Trimming cost V 2 bases and J 3 bases, with 5 bases left between them. The CDR3 is 11 residues long. Germline CDR1 is DFQATT and CDR2 is SNEGSKA (reference sequence). The CDR3 coding sequence is TGCAGTGCTAGACAGGGCTACGAGCAGTACTTC. It codes for CSARQGYEQYF.

The V call is TRBV5-1, the J call TRBJ1-6; TRBD1 matches at 7 bases. This CDR3 has 13 amino acids. Germline loops: CDR1 SGHRS, CDR2 YFSETQ. V lost 4 bases to trimming and J lost 10 bases; unmatched junction nucleotides: 5. In DNA, the CDR3 is TGCGCCAGCAGCGAGACAGGGTTCTCACCCCTCCACTTT. Its protein is CASSETGFSPLHF.

The CDR3 DNA follows: TGCGCCAGCAGCCAGATCGGACTCGCCTACGAGCAGTACTTC. Its protein is CASSQIGLAYEQYF. The genes are TRBV4-1 and TRBJ2-7; tentatively, D is TRBD2 (5 bases). Germline values: CDR1 MGHRA, CDR2 YSYEKL. The CDR3 consists of 14 residues. Trimming took off 3 bases at V and 2 bases at J, with 11 bases between the two ends.